The clone carrying this T cell receptor beta chain was seen many times. The antigen is undetermined. Germline lookup yields CDR1 SGHAT and CDR2 FQNNGV. The V and J ends lost 2 bases and 7 bases, in that order; junction bases with no gene match: 9. This CDR3 is 16 amino acids long. One entry per CDR3 protein results from TCRdb running MiXCR on the PCR reads. The profile shows 62,000 or so distinct CDR3 sequences, around a sixth of them singletons. These data belong to a study of molecular identifiers for immune sequencing clone quantification. The overall study: Five portions were made in replicates from RNA of 20,000 or 100,000 naive CD8 cells, and four underwent sequencing.

General observations from the study: Highly expanded clone sizes could be underestimated by identical TCR molecules sharing a barcode. Whereas naive cells kept under 1% of molecules in clones above 20 RNA copies, such clones held over 97% in effectors.

Naive CD8 T cells were FACS-sorted by CD8+CD4-CCR7+CD45RA+ markers. The material sequenced was naive CD8+ T cells from blood, with Jurkat cell RNA spiked in. The sample's subset: FACS-sorted CD8+CD4-CCR7+CD45RA+ naive T cells. The chain couples TRBV11-2 to TRBJ2-1; 9 positions agree with TRBD2. This clonotype was sampled from a human donor in good health. Some libraries in this study had Jurkat cell RNA spiked in. Here the CDR3 DNA reads TGTGCCAGCAGCTTACCATACCCAGCGGGAGGAAATGAGCAGTTCTTC. Translating gives CASSLPYPAGGNEQFF.